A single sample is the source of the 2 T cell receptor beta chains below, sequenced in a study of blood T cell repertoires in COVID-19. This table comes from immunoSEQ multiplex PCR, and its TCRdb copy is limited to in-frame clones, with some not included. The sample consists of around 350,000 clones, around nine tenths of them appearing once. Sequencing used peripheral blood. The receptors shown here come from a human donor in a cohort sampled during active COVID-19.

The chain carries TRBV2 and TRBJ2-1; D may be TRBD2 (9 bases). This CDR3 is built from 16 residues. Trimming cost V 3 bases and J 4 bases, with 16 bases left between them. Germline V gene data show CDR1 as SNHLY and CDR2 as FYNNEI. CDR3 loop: CASSDRGLAGYNEQFF. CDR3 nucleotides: TGTGCCAGCAGTGACAGGGGGCTAGCGGGGTACAATGAGCAGTTCTTC. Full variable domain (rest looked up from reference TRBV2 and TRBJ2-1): EPEVTQTPSHQVTQMGQEVILRCVPISNHLYFYWYRQILGQKVEFLVSFYNNEISEKSEIFDDQFSVERPDGSNFTLKIRSTKLEDSAMYFCASSDRGLAGYNEQFFGPGTRLTVL.

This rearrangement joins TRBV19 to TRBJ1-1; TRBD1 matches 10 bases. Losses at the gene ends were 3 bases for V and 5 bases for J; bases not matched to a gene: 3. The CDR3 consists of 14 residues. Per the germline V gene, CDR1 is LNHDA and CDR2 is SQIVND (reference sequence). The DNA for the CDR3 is TGTGCCAGTAGTATGACAGGGGGCATAACTGAAGCTTTCTTT. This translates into CASSMTGGITEAFF.